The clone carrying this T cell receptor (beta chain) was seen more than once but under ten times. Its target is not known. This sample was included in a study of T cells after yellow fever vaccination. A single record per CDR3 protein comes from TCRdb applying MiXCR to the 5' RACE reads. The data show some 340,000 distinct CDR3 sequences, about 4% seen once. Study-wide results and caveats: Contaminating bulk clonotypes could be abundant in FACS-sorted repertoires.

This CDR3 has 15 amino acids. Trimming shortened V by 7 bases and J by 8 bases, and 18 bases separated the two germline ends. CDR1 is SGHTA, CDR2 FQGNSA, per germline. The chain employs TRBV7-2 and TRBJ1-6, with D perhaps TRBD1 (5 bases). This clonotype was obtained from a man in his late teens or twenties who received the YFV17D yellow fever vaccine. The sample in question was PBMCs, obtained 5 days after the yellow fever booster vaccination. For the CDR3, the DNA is TGTGCCAGCACGCCCGCACCTCGGGGGGATTCACCCCTCCACTTT. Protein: CASTPAPRGDSPLHF.